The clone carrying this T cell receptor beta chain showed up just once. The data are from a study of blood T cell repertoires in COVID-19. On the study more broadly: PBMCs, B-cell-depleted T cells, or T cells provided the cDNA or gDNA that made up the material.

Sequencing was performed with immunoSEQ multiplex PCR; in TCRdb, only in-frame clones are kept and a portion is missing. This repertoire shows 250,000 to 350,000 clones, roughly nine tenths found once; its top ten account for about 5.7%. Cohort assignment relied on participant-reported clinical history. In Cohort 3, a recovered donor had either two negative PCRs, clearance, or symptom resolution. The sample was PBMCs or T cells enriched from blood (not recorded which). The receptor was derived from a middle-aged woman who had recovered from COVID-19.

CDR3 region: CASKGWVGTGEQYF. CDR3 sequence (DNA): TGTGCCAGCAAAGGTTGGGTGGGCACGGGAGAGCAGTACTTC. The chain links TRBV2 to TRBJ2-7; possibly TRBD2 for D (5 bases). The germline CDR1 and CDR2 sequences are SNHLY and FYNNEI. The CDR3 consists of 14 residues. Trimming cost V 7 bases and J 7 bases, with 20 bases left between them.